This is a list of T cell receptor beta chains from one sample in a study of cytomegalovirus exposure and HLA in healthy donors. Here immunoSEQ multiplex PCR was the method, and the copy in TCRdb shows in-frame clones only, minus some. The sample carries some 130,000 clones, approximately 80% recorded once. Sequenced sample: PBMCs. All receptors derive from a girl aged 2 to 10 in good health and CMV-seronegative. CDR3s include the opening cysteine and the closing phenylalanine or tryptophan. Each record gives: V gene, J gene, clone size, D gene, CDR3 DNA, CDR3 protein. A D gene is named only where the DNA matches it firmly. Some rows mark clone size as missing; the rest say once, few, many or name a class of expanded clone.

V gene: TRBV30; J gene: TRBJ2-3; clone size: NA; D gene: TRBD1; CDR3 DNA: TGTGCCTGGAGAGGATTCAGGGGGCCCACAGATACGCAGTATTTT; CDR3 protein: CAWRGFRGPTDTQYF
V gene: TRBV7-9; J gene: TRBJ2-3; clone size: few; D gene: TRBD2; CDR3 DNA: TGTGCCAGCACATCCCCCCAAGGGAGGGGCGGTTATACGCAGTATTTT; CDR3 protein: CASTSPQGRGGYTQYF
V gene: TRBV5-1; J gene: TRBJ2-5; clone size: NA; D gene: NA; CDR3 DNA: TGCGCCAGCAGTGGAGGGGATTGGGAGACCCAGTACTTC; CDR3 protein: CASSGGDWETQYF
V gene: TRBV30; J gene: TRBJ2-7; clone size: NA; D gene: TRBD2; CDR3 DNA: TGTGCCTGGAGTGTCGTAGGGACTACCCCTCTCTCCTACGAGCAGTACTTC; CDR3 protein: CAWSVVGTTPLSYEQYF
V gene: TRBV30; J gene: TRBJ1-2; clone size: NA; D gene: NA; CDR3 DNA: TGTGCCTGGAGCCTTAATCCGGGATATGGCTACACCTTC; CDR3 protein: CAWSLNPGYGYTF
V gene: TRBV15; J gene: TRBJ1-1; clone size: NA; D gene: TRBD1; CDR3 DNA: TGTGCCACCAGCGCCCGACAGGGGATGAACACTGAAGCTTTCTTT; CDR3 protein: CATSARQGMNTEAFF
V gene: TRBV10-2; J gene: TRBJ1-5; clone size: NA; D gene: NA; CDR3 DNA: TGCGCCAGCAGTGCAGGGTATGGGCAGCCCCAGCATTTT; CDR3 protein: CASSAGYGQPQHF
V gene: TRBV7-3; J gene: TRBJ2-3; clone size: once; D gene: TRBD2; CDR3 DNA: TGTGCCAGCAGCTTCCTAGCGGGAGGAGATACGCAGTATTTT; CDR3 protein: CASSFLAGGDTQYF
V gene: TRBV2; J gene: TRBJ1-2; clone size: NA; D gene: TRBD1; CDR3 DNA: TGTGCCAGCAGGCGACAGGGGGCGGATGGCTACACCTTC; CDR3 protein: CASRRQGADGYTF
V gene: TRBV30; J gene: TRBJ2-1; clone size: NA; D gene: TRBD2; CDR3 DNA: TGTGCCTGGAGACCCCTACTAGCGGGAGATGCGGATGAGCAGTTCTTC; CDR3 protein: CAWRPLLAGDADEQFF
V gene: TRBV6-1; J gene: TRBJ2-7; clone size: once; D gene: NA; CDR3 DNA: TGTGCCAGCAGTGAAGCGCAGGGGCGACTGAGGGAGCAGTACTTC; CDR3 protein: CASSEAQGRLREQYF
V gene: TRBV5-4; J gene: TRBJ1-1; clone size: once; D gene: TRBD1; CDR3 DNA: TGTGCCAGCAGCTTACCCTGGACAGGGGTGGACACTGAAGCTTTCTTT; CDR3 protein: CASSLPWTGVDTEAFF
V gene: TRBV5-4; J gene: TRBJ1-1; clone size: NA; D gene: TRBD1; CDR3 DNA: TGTGCCAGCAGCACAGACAGGGCTGAAGCTTTCTTT; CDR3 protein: CASSTDRAEAFF
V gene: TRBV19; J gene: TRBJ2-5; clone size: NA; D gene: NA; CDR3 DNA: TGTGCCAGCGCAGCGGCGGAGACCCAGTACTTC; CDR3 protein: CASAAAETQYF
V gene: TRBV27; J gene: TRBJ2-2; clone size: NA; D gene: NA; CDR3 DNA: TGTGCCAGCAGCACTCTGAACACCGGGGAGCTGTTTTTT; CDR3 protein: CASSTLNTGELFF
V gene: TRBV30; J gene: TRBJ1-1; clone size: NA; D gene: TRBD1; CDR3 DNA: TGTGCCTGGCGCCCCTACAGGGGCCGAAACACTGAAGCTTTCTTT; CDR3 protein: CAWRPYRGRNTEAFF
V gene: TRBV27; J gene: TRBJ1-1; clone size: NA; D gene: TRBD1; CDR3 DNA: TGTGCCAGCAGTTTAGAGGCAGGGGGGCCTGAAGCTTTCTTT; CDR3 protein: CASSLEAGGPEAFF
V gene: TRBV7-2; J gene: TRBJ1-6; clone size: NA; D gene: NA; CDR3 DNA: TGTGCCAGCAGCTTAGGAACAGGCCGGCCCCACTTT; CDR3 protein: CASSLGTGRPHF
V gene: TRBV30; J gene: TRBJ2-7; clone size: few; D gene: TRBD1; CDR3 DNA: TGTGCCTGGAGTGTACGTTGGACAGGTTCCGAGGACGAGCAGTACTTC; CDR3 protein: CAWSVRWTGSEDEQYF
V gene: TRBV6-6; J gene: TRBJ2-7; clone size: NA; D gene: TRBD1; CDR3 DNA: TGTGCCAGCAGGGGACAGGGAGTCTCCTACGAGCAGTACTTC; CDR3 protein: CASRGQGVSYEQYF
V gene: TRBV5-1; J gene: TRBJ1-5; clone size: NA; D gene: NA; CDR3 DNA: TGCGCCAGCAGCGTCGGAGAGAATAGCAATCAGCCCCAGCATTTT; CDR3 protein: CASSVGENSNQPQHF
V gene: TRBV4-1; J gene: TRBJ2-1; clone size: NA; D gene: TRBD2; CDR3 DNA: TGCGCCAGCAGCCAAGTTGGGAGCGGGGGGGTGGTCATCCGGTTCTTC; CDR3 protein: CASSQVGSGGVVIRFF
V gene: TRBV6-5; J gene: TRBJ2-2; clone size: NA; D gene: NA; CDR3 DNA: TGTGCCAGCAGTTACGAGGGCACCGGGGAGCTGTTTTTT; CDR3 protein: CASSYEGTGELFF
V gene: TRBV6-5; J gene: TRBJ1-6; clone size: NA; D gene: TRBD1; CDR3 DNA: TGTGCCAGCAGTTACGGGACAGGGACTTCACCCCTCCACTTT; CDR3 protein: CASSYGTGTSPLHF
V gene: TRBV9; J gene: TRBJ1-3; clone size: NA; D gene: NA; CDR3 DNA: TGTGCCAGCAGCGTAGGTCTATCCTCTGGAAACACCATATATTTT; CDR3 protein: CASSVGLSSGNTIYF
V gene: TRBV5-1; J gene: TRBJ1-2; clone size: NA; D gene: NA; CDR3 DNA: TGCGCCAGCAGCTTGGACAGGGCCTATGGCTACACCTTC; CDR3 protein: CASSLDRAYGYTF
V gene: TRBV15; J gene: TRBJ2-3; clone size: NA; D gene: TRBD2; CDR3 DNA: TGTGCCACCAGCAGAGATCCCATTGTAGGTAGCGGGAGCCACACAGATACGCAGTATTTT; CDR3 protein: CATSRDPIVGSGSHTDTQYF
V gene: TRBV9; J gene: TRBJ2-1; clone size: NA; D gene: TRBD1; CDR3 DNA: TGTGCCAGCAGCGAAACCGGGACAGGGGGCGATGAGCAGTTCTTC; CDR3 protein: CASSETGTGGDEQFF
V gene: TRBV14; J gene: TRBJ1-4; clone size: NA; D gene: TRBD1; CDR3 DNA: TGTGCCAGCAGCCAAATCCAGGGGGCTAATGAAAAACTGTTTTTT; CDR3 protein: CASSQIQGANEKLFF
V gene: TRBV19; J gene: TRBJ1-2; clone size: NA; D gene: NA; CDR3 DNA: TGTGCCAGTCGTAACTCGGGGGAGGCCAGTGATAACTATGGCTACACCTTC; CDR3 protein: CASRNSGEASDNYGYTF
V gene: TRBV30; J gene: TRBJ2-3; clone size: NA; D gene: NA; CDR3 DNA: TGTGCCTGGGGGGCGGGGTGGACAGATACGCAGTATTTT; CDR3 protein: CAWGAGWTDTQYF
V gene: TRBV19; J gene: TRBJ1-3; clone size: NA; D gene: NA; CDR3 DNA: TGTGCCAGTAGTCAGCAGGCCCGCTCTGGAAACACCATATATTTT; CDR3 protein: CASSQQARSGNTIYF
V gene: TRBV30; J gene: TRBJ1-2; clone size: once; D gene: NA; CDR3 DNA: TGTGCCCCCACCCGGGGGGGGGCGCAACGATATGGCTACACCTTC; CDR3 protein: CAPTRGGAQRYGYTF
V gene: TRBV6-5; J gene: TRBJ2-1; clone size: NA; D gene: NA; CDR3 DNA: TGTGCCAGCAGTTACTCGGGGGCGAACATCTATGAGCAGTTCTTC; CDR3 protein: CASSYSGANIYEQFF
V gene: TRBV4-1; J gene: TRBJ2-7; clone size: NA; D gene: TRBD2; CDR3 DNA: TGCGCCAGCAGCCAAGATACCAGCGGGAGTTTCTACGAGCAGTACTTC; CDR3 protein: CASSQDTSGSFYEQYF
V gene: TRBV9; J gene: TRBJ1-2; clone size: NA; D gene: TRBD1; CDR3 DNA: TGTGCCAGCAGCGAAACAGGGGGCTATGGCTACACCTTC; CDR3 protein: CASSETGGYGYTF
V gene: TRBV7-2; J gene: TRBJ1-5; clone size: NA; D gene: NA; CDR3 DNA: TGTGCCAGCAGCCCTAATAGCAATCAGCCCCAGCATTTT; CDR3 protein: CASSPNSNQPQHF
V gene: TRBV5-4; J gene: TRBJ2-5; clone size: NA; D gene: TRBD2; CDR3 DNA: TGTGCCAGCAGCTTGATAGGACTAGCGGGGACGTACCAAGAGACCCAGTACTTC; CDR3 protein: CASSLIGLAGTYQETQYF
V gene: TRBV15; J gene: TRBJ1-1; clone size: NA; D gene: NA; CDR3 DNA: TGTGCCACCAGCAGAGATCAGTGGAACACTGAAGCTTTCTTT; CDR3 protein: CATSRDQWNTEAFF
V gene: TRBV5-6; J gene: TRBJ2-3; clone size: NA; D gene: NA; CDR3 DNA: TGTGCCAGCAGCTTGTACAATGCAGATACGCAGTATTTT; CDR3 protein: CASSLYNADTQYF
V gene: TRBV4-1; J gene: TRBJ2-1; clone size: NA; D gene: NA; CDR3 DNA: TGCGCCAGCAGCCAAGGGGCCGGGGTGACCTACAATGAGCAGTTCTTC; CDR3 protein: CASSQGAGVTYNEQFF
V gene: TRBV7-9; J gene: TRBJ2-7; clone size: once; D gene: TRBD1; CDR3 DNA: TGTGCCAGCAGCGAGGGACAGGGGGCTCGTGAGCAGTACTTC; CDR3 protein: CASSEGQGAREQYF
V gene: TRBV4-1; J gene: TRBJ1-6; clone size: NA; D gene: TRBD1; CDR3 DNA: TGCGCCAGCAGCCAAGGACAGGGCTATAATTCACCCCTCCACTTT; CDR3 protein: CASSQGQGYNSPLHF
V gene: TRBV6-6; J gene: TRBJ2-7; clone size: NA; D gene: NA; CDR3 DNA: TGTGCCAGCAGTTACTCTCGGAGCGCCCACTCCTACGAGCAGTACTTC; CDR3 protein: CASSYSRSAHSYEQYF
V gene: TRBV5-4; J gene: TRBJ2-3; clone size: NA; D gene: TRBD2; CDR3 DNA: TGTGCCAGCAGCTTGCAGCGGACTAGCGAACCAGATACGCAGTATTTT; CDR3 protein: CASSLQRTSEPDTQYF
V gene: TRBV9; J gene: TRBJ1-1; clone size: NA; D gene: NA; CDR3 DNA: TGTGCCAGCAGCGTAGAACTCCCCAACACTGAAGCTTTCTTT; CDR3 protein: CASSVELPNTEAFF
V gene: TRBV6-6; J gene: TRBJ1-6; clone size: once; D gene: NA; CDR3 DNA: TGTGCCAGCAGTTACAGCCGGGGTCAGGGGAATTCACCCCTCCACTTT; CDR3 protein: CASSYSRGQGNSPLHF
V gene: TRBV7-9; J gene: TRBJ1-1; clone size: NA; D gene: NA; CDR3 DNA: TGTGCCGGCAGTCTGGGGGGGAACACTGAAGCTTTCTTT; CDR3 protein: CAGSLGGNTEAFF
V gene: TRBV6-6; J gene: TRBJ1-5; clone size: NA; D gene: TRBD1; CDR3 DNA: TGTGCCAGCAGTTTGGGACAGCCCTTCAATCAGCCCCAGCATTTT; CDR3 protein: CASSLGQPFNQPQHF
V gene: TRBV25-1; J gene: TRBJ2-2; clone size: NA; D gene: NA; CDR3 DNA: TGTGCCAGCAGCTACACCGGGGAGCTGTTTTTT; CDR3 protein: CASSYTGELFF